This T cell receptor (beta chain) was recorded in a study of blood T cell repertoires in COVID-19. Across the study: Sources were T cells, B-cell-depleted T cells, or PBMCs; the material itself was cDNA or gDNA.

Authors' data handling: Scientists estimated how many nucleated cells there were by amplifying reference gene primers. Profiling relied on immunoSEQ multiplex PCR, and the TCRdb table lists in-frame clones only, not all of them. That table furnishes V, J and clone size, whereas the DNA furnished D and trimming. The data contain over 250,000 clones, approximately 83% of them seen just once; the ten biggest clones take up approximately 9.9%. CDR1 and CDR2 (germline): SGHDT, YYEEEE. The CDR3 loop spans 16 amino acids. Trimming left V 4 bases short and J 6 bases short, with 17 bases between. The sequenced material came from peripheral blood. The clonotype comes from a woman between 65 and 79 years old with acute or convalescent COVID-19. The rearrangement links TRBV5-6 to TRBJ1-6; D possibly corresponds to TRBD1 (6 bases). In nucleotides, the CDR3 is TGTGCCAGCAGCCCCGAGGCGGGGGCAGGTAATTCACCCCTCCACTTT. Protein sequence: CASSPEAGAGNSPLHF.